This T cell receptor beta chain is drawn from a study of T cells after yellow fever vaccination. This clonotype is a singleton in its sample. CDR3 size: 14 residues. CDR1 is SGHVS, CDR2 FQNEAQ, per germline. TCRdb processed the 5' RACE reads anew with MiXCR; each CDR3 protein has one entry. The sample carries 450,000 to 650,000 distinct CDR3 sequences, 20% to 25% recorded once. The chain has TRBV7-8 and TRBJ2-7; the D call may be TRBD1 or TRBD2 (5 bases each). This specimen consisted of PBMCs, obtained about 21 days after the first yellow fever vaccination. This TCR was sampled from a man aged 18 to 29 who received the YFV17D yellow fever vaccine. CDR3 sequence: CSSSLAGSSYEQYV. Written as DNA, the CDR3 is TGTTCCAGCAGCTTAGCAGGGAGCTCCTACGAGCAGTACGTC.